This T cell receptor beta chain was identified in a study of T-cell memory formation after mild COVID-19 (dated by TCRdb to the early 2020s). In the study overall: TCR sequence clusters from the two donors were largely donor specific. T-cell clones expanding and contracting after mild COVID-19 in two donors were tracked by longitudinal TCRalpha and TCRbeta repertoire sequencing. Two young, previously healthy adult volunteers, one female and one male, were included in the cohort. Study-wide findings and limitations: The second-wave clones that peaked on day 37 were not confirmed to be SARS-CoV-2 specific. Clones contracting from day 15 to 85 had balanced CD4/CD8 phenotypes, while a second wave expanding from day 15 to 37 was biased towards CD4+. Some responding clones were detected in pre-infection memory, suggesting pre-existing cross-reactive memory T cells joined the SARS-CoV-2 response. Only two mild cases were covered in the study, and larger cohorts including severe cases with pre-infection samples were considered necessary. Contracting CD4+ clones appeared mostly in the CM and EM memory subsets, whereas CD8+ clones were enriched in EMRA.

Ficoll-Paque density gradient centrifugation was the method used to isolate PBMCs. Concerning this clonotype: Its specific antigen is unknown. The sample holds no much larger clone one base away, and base qualities are not on file.

From a lookup of the germline V gene, CDR1 and CDR2 are SGHAT and FQNNGV. Trimming accounts for 5 bases at V and 9 bases at J, while the number of junction bases matched to no gene is 9. The CDR3, cysteine through phenylalanine, is 14 amino acids long. CDR3 DNA only is kept here, 42 bases in frame from base 1. Instrument on record: Illumina NovaSeq 6000. TCRalpha and TCRbeta cDNA libraries were built by 5'RACE with constant-segment primers, adding sample barcodes and unique molecular identifiers. Trizol reagent was used to extract RNA from every sample. Library amplification was performed in two PCR steps, and a second sample barcode and Illumina TruSeq adapters were introduced in the second step. The libraries were sequenced on an Illumina NovaSeq using 2 x 150 bp paired-end reads. The source study handled its data this way. Demultiplexing of reads and collapsing into UMI-guided consensus sequences were performed with migec v1.2.7. Using mixcr v2.1.11, UMI consensuses were aligned to TRA and TRB V and J templates and then assembled into clonotypes. Clonotypes were classified as expanded or contracted when called significant by both edgeR and NoisET, with noise models trained on biological replicates. For edgeR calls, the cutoffs were a false discovery rate-adjusted p below 0.01 and a log2 fold-change threshold of 1. As an exploratory analysis of dynamics, max-normalized trajectories of the 1000 most abundant clonotypes were examined with PCA combined with hierarchical clustering. Separately sequenced CD4+ and CD8+ repertoires were used to assign a CD4 or CD8 phenotype to each responding clone. TCRdb itself trimmed the public reads at Q25 with fastp, ran MiXCR and retained productive beta chains. Rows matching on CDR3 protein sequence are summarized as one entry with the most common DNA and genes. The V and J calls were determined by TCRdb, not by the authors. This sample is represented by approximately 490,000 distinct CDR3 sequences; roughly 21% of them were singletons. Around 12% of the sample lies in the top ten.

Sequenced: PBMCs or a T cell subset sorted from them (not recorded which). This sequence was found in an adult woman who had mild COVID-19 (a few samples of this study predate the infection). The sample titles of this study are shuffled in the database, so cell type and time point are left out; the donor was told from shared clones. This chain is built from TRBV11-2 and TRBJ2-1; TRBD2 lines up with 8 middle nucleotides. The DNA sequence follows: TGTGCCAGCAGCCCCCGAAGCGGGAGAGGTGAGCAGTTCTTC. Translated, this gives CASSPRSGRGEQFF.